Listed here are 31 T cell receptor beta chains from one sample, sequenced in a study of blood T cell repertoires in COVID-19. Libraries were prepared by immunoSEQ multiplex PCR; TCRdb keeps only in-frame clonotypes and omits some of them. The sample carries around 220,000 clones, 80% recorded once. The sequencing input was PBMCs or T cells enriched from blood (not recorded which). The receptors here all came from a woman in her thirties or forties with acute COVID-19.

J is TRBJ1-1 and V is TRBV5-1; maybe TRBD1 (5 bases). Germline V gene lookup returns CDR1 SGHRS and CDR2 YFSETQ. CDR3 length equals 14 residues. V was pared by 4 bases and J by 4 bases, with 14 bases between. The DNA of the CDR3 is TGCGCCAGCAGCGTGGAGGGGAGGGGCACTGAAGCTTTCTTT. Amino acid sequence: CASSVEGRGTEAFF.

This sequence joins TRBV5-1 and TRBJ1-3; no clear D gene. The V end lost 4 bases, the J end lost 0 bases, and 5 bases lay between the germline ends. The CDR3 is made up of 13 amino acids. Germline V gene sequence: CDR1 SGHRS, CDR2 YFSETQ. Here the CDR3 reads CASSPFSGNTIYF. CDR3 nucleotide sequence: TGCGCCAGCAGCCCGTTCTCTGGAAACACCATATATTTT.

V usage is TRBV7-2 and J usage is TRBJ2-7; 7 nucleotides line up with TRBD2. The CDR3 sequence is 13 residues long. Germline trimming cut 7 bases from V and 5 bases from J; bases unmatched to any gene: 8. CDR1 SGHTA and CDR2 FQGNSA come from the germline V gene. The CDR3 DNA is TGTGCCAGCACCTCAAGCGGGGCTGACGAGCAGTACTTC. Residues: CASTSSGADEQYF.

The gene calls are TRBV5-8 and TRBJ2-5; possible D gene TRBD2, 5 bases. The CDR3 runs to 15 residues. Germline CDR1 reads SGHTS; CDR2 reads YDEGEE. V shed 2 bases and J shed 1 base, with 12 bases lying between them. The CDR3 DNA reads TGTGCCAGCAGCTTTCAGGCTAGCCCCCAAGAGACCCAGTACTTC. The encoded protein is CASSFQASPQETQYF.

This chain uses TRBV28 with TRBJ2-7; 8 nucleotides line up with TRBD2. This CDR3 spans 16 amino acids. V lost 2 bases to trimming and J lost 0 bases; unmatched junction nucleotides: 6. The germline CDR1 and CDR2 sequences are MDHEN and SYDVKM. The CDR3 DNA is TGTGCCAGCAGTTTAGGGCCTAGCGGGTACTCCTACGAGCAGTACTTC. Translated: CASSLGPSGYSYEQYF. The whole variable domain, remainder taken from reference TRBV28 and TRBJ2-7, is DVKVTQSSRYLVKRTGEKVFLECVQDMDHENMFWYRQDPGLGLRLIYFSYDVKMKEKGDIPEGYSVSREKKERFSLILESASTNQTSMYLCASSLGPSGYSYEQYFGPGTRLTVT.

The gene calls are TRBV11-3 and TRBJ2-3; D might be TRBD1 (6 bases). Trimming removed 2 bases from V and 2 bases from J, with 8 bases in between. Germline-derived CDR1 and CDR2 are SGHNT and YENEEA. CDR3 length: 14 residues. The CDR3 spells CASSLTGNTDTQYF. DNA for the CDR3: TGTGCCAGCAGCTTAACAGGGAACACAGATACGCAGTATTTT.

CDR3 residues: CASSGGTDTQYF. The CDR3 DNA reads TGTGCCAGCAGCGGAGGCACAGATACGCAGTATTTT. The chain joins TRBV9 to TRBJ2-3; D not resolved. The V and J ends lost 3 bases and 1 base respectively, with 3 bases between them. The germline V gene encodes CDR1 SGDLS and CDR2 YYNGEE. The CDR3 extends over 12 amino acids.

The rearrangement uses TRBV28 and TRBJ1-1; D is possibly TRBD1 (6 bases). There are 14 residues in the CDR3. Trimming cost V 6 bases and J 6 bases, with 17 bases left between them. Germline CDR1 and CDR2: MDHEN and SYDVKM. The CDR3 DNA reads as TGTGCCAGCAGCCCCGGACAGTATTATTCTGAAGCTTTCTTT. Amino acid sequence: CASSPGQYYSEAFF.

The chain joins TRBV3-1 (or the pseudogene TRBV3-2) to TRBJ2-3; D call uncertain. The CDR3 is made up of 12 amino acids. The V end was cut by 7 bases, the J end by 2 bases, with 7 bases between. Per the germline V gene, CDR1 is LGHDT and CDR2 is YNNKEL (reference sequence). CDR3 region: CASIGYTDTQYF. The CDR3 region has the DNA TGTGCCAGCATCGGGTACACAGATACGCAGTATTTT.

The rearrangement joins TRBV25-1 to TRBJ1-1; a weak D match, TRBD1 (6 bases). CDR3 length: 16 residues. V was cut by 1 base and J by 4 bases, with 16 bases left in between. Germline lookup yields CDR1 MGHDK and CDR2 SYGVNS. The CDR3 spells CASSEWGGAPITEAFF. The CDR3 DNA follows: TGTGCCAGCAGTGAATGGGGGGGGGCGCCGATCACTGAAGCTTTCTTT.

The chain couples TRBV27 to TRBJ1-1, with D perhaps matching TRBD1 (5 bases). V shed 5 bases and J shed 5 bases, with 15 bases lying between them. Germline V lookup: CDR1 MNHEY, CDR2 SMNVEV (reference sequence). The CDR3 consists of 14 residues. The CDR3 DNA follows: TGTGCCAGCAGTCTCGGGGTGGGGGGGACTGAAGCTTTCTTT. Translated, it gives CASSLGVGGTEAFF.

The chain employs TRBV11-2 and TRBJ2-5; TRBD2 matches at 9 bases. The CDR3 extends over 14 amino acids. The V gene's germline CDR1 is SGHAT and CDR2 FQNNGV. V lost 8 bases and J lost 1; bases outside the gene matches: 5. This CDR3 reads CASGAGGSQETQYF. Written as DNA, the CDR3 is TGTGCCAGCGGAGCGGGAGGCAGCCAAGAGACCCAGTACTTC.

The chain combines TRBV7-9 with TRBJ2-3; D possibly corresponds to TRBD2 (7 bases). Looked up from germline, CDR1 is SEHNR and CDR2 is FQNEAQ (reference sequence). This CDR3 is built from 19 residues. With 2 bases removed from V and 0 bases from J, the gap between germline ends came to 21 bases. The CDR3 DNA reads as TGTGCCAGCAGCTTAAGCCTGGCGGGGGCTGCTACTAGCACAGATACGCAGTATTTT. The encoded protein is CASSLSLAGAATSTDTQYF.

CDR3 residues: CASSQVGLATHEQYF. The CDR3 nucleotides read TGTGCCAGCAGCCAAGTAGGCCTAGCGACCCACGAGCAGTACTTC. This chain uses TRBV3-1 (or the pseudogene TRBV3-2) with TRBJ2-7; the D gene is possibly TRBD2 (6 bases). Trimming pared 1 base from V and 5 bases from J, leaving 15 bases between. Germline-derived CDR1 and CDR2 are LGHDT and YNNKEL (reference sequence). CDR3 length equals 15 residues.

V gene TRBV7-9 combines with J gene TRBJ2-3, with TRBD2 identical over 8 bases. V trimming: 4 bases; J trimming: 5 bases; junction bases outside the gene matches: 5. This CDR3 has 14 residues. CDR1 and CDR2 (germline): SEHNR, FQNEAQ (reference sequence). The CDR3 DNA reads as TGTGCCAGCAGCTCCGGACTAGCAGGAGATACGCAGTATTTT. Translation gives CASSSGLAGDTQYF.

The chain joins TRBV10-3 to TRBJ1-3; D is undetermined. Trimming cost V 10 bases and J 0 bases, with 13 bases left between them. This CDR3 contains 14 residues. Germline assignment: CDR1 ENHRY and CDR2 SYGVKD. In DNA, the CDR3 is TGTGCCACCCAGGATTTCGACTCTGGAAACACCATATATTTT. This sequence encodes CATQDFDSGNTIYF.

V and J are TRBV29-1 and TRBJ2-2, with 9 bases identical to TRBD1. The CDR3 is made up of 14 amino acids. Germline trimming cut 7 bases from V and 1 base from J; bases unmatched to any gene: 4. CDR1 SQVTM and CDR2 ANQGSEA come from the germline V gene. CDR3 nucleotide sequence: TGCAGCGCCACAGGGGGCTTGAACACCGGGGAGCTGTTTTTT. Its protein is CSATGGLNTGELFF.

This clone has only one observation. The chain carries TRBV4-2 and TRBJ2-1; possible D gene TRBD1, 5 bases. The ends were cut back, 6 bases at V and 10 bases at J, with 16 bases in the middle. CDR3 length: 13 amino acids. Germline assignment: CDR1 LGHNA and CDR2 YNFKEQ. Here the CDR3 reads CASREAGYDEQFF. The DNA for the CDR3 is TGTGCCAGCAGAGAGGCAGGGTACGACGAGCAGTTCTTC.

V and J are TRBV6-6 and TRBJ1-4; D possibly corresponds to TRBD1 (6 bases). CDR3 length: 14 amino acids. Trimming pared 7 bases from V and 3 bases from J, leaving 12 bases between. Germline V lookup: CDR1 MNHNY, CDR2 SVGAGI (reference sequence). The CDR3 DNA reads as TGTGCCAGCATCAAGGGGGGGTCTAATGAAAAACTGTTTTTT. Translation: CASIKGGSNEKLFF.

The rearrangement joins TRBV2 to TRBJ1-4, with 8 bases that match TRBD1. J was trimmed by 6 bases and V by 6 bases; bases with no gene match: 9. Germline CDR1 is SNHLY and CDR2 is FYNNEI. This CDR3 has 15 residues. DNA of the CDR3: TGTGCCAGCAGGAACTCCGGGACAGGTTATGAAAAACTGTTTTTT. Translation: CASRNSGTGYEKLFF.

J is TRBJ1-2 and V is TRBV7-2; D may be TRBD1 (5 bases). CDR1 and CDR2 (germline): SGHTA, FQGNSA. The CDR3 runs to 14 residues. With 1 base removed from V and 3 bases from J, the gap between germline ends came to 9 bases. The CDR3 loop is CASSLGRRDYGYTF. CDR3 DNA: TGTGCCAGCAGCTTAGGGCGCAGGGACTATGGCTACACCTTC.

The J gene is TRBJ1-1, the V gene TRBV9; D not certain. Deletions cut 0 bases from V and 5 bases from J, with 17 bases between. The CDR3 is 16 residues long. Looked up from germline, CDR1 is SGDLS and CDR2 is YYNGEE. CDR3 bases: TGTGCCAGCAGCGTAGGAGTCGGGCCGGGGAGGACTGAAGCTTTCTTT. Its protein is CASSVGVGPGRTEAFF.

The chain carries TRBV28 and TRBJ1-5; no definite D call. Germline V lookup: CDR1 MDHEN, CDR2 SYDVKM. The CDR3 is 14 residues long. Trimming took 6 bases from V and 2 from J, leaving 11 bases between them. The CDR3 sequence: CASRGAGGNQPQHF. The CDR3 region has the DNA TGTGCCAGCAGAGGCGCCGGGGGCAATCAGCCCCAGCATTTT. The full variable domain, in which reference TRBV28 and TRBJ1-5 provide the parts outside the CDR3, is DVKVTQSSRYLVKRTGEKVFLECVQDMDHENMFWYRQDPGLGLRLIYFSYDVKMKEKGDIPEGYSVSREKKERFSLILESASTNQTSMYLCASRGAGGNQPQHFGDGTRLSIL.

This rearrangement joins TRBV7-2 to TRBJ2-3; 15 nucleotides align to TRBD2. Germline V gene lookup returns CDR1 SGHTA and CDR2 FQGNSA. The CDR3 has 18 amino acids. V shed 5 bases and J 3 bases; nucleotides not matched to a gene: 9. Written as DNA, the CDR3 is TGTGCCAGCAGCAATGGACTAGCGGGAGGGGCACGGACAGATACGCAGTATTTT. Its translation: CASSNGLAGGARTDTQYF.

This chain uses TRBV9 with TRBJ2-3, with 10 bases aligning to TRBD2. CDR3 length: 18 amino acids. The V and J ends lost 3 bases and 0 bases, in that order; junction bases with no gene match: 10. The germline V gene encodes CDR1 SGDLS and CDR2 YYNGEE. CDR3 region: CASSGTSGVLSSTDTQYF. The CDR3 bases are TGTGCCAGCAGCGGAACTAGCGGGGTACTATCTAGCACAGATACGCAGTATTTT. Complete variable domain (other parts from reference TRBV9 and TRBJ2-3): DSGVTQTPKHLITATGQRVTLRCSPRSGDLSVYWYQQSLDQGLQFLIQYYNGEERAKGNILERFSAQQFPDLHSELNLSSLELGDSALYFCASSGTSGVLSSTDTQYFGPGTRLTVL.

The V and J genes are TRBV7-9 and TRBJ1-2; D is possibly TRBD1 (5 bases). V was cut by 10 bases and J by 7 bases, with 16 bases left in between. The CDR3 consists of 12 residues. Germline lookup yields CDR1 SEHNR and CDR2 FQNEAQ (reference sequence). For the CDR3, the DNA is TGTGCCATCCTACTGGGGACTTTTGGCTACACCTTC. It yields the protein CAILLGTFGYTF.

J is TRBJ2-5 and V is TRBV14, with a possible D match to TRBD2 (5 bases). Trimming pared 0 bases from V and 4 bases from J, leaving 12 bases between. The CDR3 loop spans 15 amino acids. The germline V gene has CDR1 SGHDN and CDR2 FVKESK. The CDR3 loop reads CASSQERGLGETQYF. CDR3 sequence (DNA): TGTGCCAGCAGCCAAGAAAGAGGGTTAGGAGAGACCCAGTACTTC.

The chain uses TRBV5-4 and TRBJ2-2; 7 nucleotides align to TRBD1. The CDR3 loop spans 19 amino acids. The trim removed 0 bases at V and 5 bases at J, leaving 16 bases unmatched. Germline CDR1 is SGHNT and CDR2 is YYREEE (reference sequence). The CDR3 bases are TGTGCCAGCAGCTTGGAGGGGGCAAGGGGTTTTCAGTATACCGGGGAGCTGTTTTTT. This gives the protein CASSLEGARGFQYTGELFF.

The rearrangement joins TRBV3-1 (or the pseudogene TRBV3-2) to TRBJ2-1, with D perhaps matching TRBD2 (5 bases). The CDR3 extends over 13 amino acids. Germline V gene data show CDR1 as LGHDT and CDR2 as YNNKEL (reference sequence). Trimming pared 1 base from V and 10 bases from J, leaving 11 bases between. CDR3 nucleotide sequence: TGTGCCAGCAGCCAAGGGGTTCAGCGGGAGCAGTTCTTC. This codes for CASSQGVQREQFF.

This chain links TRBV6-2 or TRBV6-3 with TRBJ2-7, with a possible D match to TRBD1 (7 bases). Germline CDR1 is MNHEY and CDR2 is SVGEGT. Trimming took 5 bases from V and 3 from J, leaving 17 bases between them. CDR3 length equals 15 residues. CDR3 amino acids: CASSGAGGIVYEQYF. The CDR3 DNA sequence: TGTGCCAGCAGTGGAGCAGGGGGGATTGTCTACGAGCAGTACTTC.

V is TRBV5-4 and J is TRBJ2-1; TRBD2 might be the D (6 bases). From germline, CDR1 is SGHNT and CDR2 YYREEE (reference sequence). V was trimmed by 3 bases and J by 5 bases, leaving 12 bases between them. The CDR3 runs 14 residues. The CDR3 region is CASSSRTKNNEQFF. The CDR3 DNA follows: TGTGCCAGCAGCTCCAGGACTAAGAACAATGAGCAGTTCTTC.